The 18 T cell receptor beta chains given below trace back to one sample, sequenced in a study of blood T cell repertoires in COVID-19. Sequencing was performed with immunoSEQ multiplex PCR; in TCRdb, only in-frame clones are kept and a portion is missing. The data show 200,000 to 250,000 clones, approximately 84% seen once. The sequencing input was peripheral blood. The receptors come from a woman aged 80 or over with acute or convalescent COVID-19.

The V and J genes are TRBV10-2 and TRBJ1-2, with no clear D. Trimming took 3 bases from V and 4 from J, leaving 12 bases between them. The CDR3 is 14 amino acids. The germline V gene encodes CDR1 WSHSY and CDR2 SAAADI. As DNA, the CDR3 is TGCGCCAGCAGTGATTCAATCGGAGCCTATGGCTACACCTTC. It codes for CASSDSIGAYGYTF.

The chain is built from TRBV11-3 and TRBJ1-5; the match to TRBD1 covers 7 bases. CDR1 and CDR2 from the germline V gene are SGHNT and YENEEA. This CDR3 is 16 amino acids long. The V gene end was trimmed by 4 bases and the J gene end by 3 bases; junction bases not matched to a gene: 9. The CDR3, as DNA: TGTGCCAGCAGCTCGGAACAGGGGAGAGACAATCAGCCCCAGCATTTT. Encoded protein: CASSSEQGRDNQPQHF.

This chain uses TRBV13 with TRBJ1-2, with D unclear. The CDR3 has 16 amino acids. V dropped 0 bases and J dropped 3 bases, with 14 bases sitting between them. Per germline, CDR1 PRHDT and CDR2 FYEKMQ (reference sequence). CDR3 sequence: CASSLGRPTSDYGYTF. The CDR3 region has the DNA TGTGCCAGCAGCTTAGGCAGGCCGACCTCTGACTATGGCTACACCTTC.

The chain couples TRBV9 to TRBJ2-6, with 9 bases that match TRBD2. With 4 bases clipped from V and 0 bases from J, the junction kept 8 bases outside the gene matches. The CDR3 totals 18 residues. CDR1 and CDR2 from the germline V gene are SGDLS and YYNGEE. Here the CDR3 reads CASSPRLAESSGANVLTF. CDR3 nucleotide sequence: TGTGCCAGCAGCCCCCGACTAGCGGAGAGCTCTGGGGCCAACGTCCTGACTTTC.

CDR3 DNA sequence: TGTGCCAGCTCACCACCAGCGGGGGTGGGCGAGCAGTACTTC. It encodes CASSPPAGVGEQYF. The rearrangement links TRBV18 to TRBJ2-7, with 8 bases identical to TRBD2. V dropped 0 bases and J dropped 6; count of bases not matched to a gene: 4. In germline, CDR1 is KGHSH, CDR2 LQKENI. CDR3 size: 14 residues.

The V and J genes are TRBV9 and TRBJ1-6; tentative D call: TRBD1 (6 bases). Germline CDR1 is SGDLS and CDR2 is YYNGEE. V gave up 4 bases and J gave up 5 bases, with 16 bases separating them. The CDR3 has 16 amino acids. DNA for the CDR3: TGTGCCAGCAGCACCGGAGACAGGATAAATAATTCACCCCTCCACTTT. Translated: CASSTGDRINNSPLHF.

CDR3 nucleotides: TGCGCCAGCAGCCAAGGAAGATCGGCTAGCGGGGGGGTGACGGAGACCCAGTACTTC. Its translation: CASSQGRSASGGVTETQYF. The J gene is TRBJ2-5, the V gene TRBV4-1, with 12 bases lining up with TRBD2. The J segment lost 5 bases and the V segment lost 1 base, leaving 14 bases of the junction unmatched. This CDR3 is built from 19 residues. In germline, CDR1 is MGHRA, CDR2 YSYEKL.

The chain employs TRBV6-6 and TRBJ2-1, with 7 bases that match TRBD2. This CDR3 comprises 14 residues. Germline assignment: CDR1 MNHNY and CDR2 SVGAGI (reference sequence). The junction had 11 bases not matched to a gene; V was cut back by 9 bases and J by 6 bases. In nucleotides, the CDR3 is TGTGCCAGTCACAAGCGGGGAGTCGGCAATGAGCAGTTCTTC. It translates to CASHKRGVGNEQFF.

The genes are TRBV7-2 and TRBJ1-2; D unresolved. Trimming removed 5 bases at V and 1 base at J, with 20 bases between. Germline-derived CDR1 and CDR2 are SGHTA and FQGNSA. The CDR3 totals 17 residues. The CDR3 DNA reads as TGTGCCAGCAGCCCAAGGTGGGGAGGGAGTTTTAACTATGGCTACACCTTC. Amino acids: CASSPRWGGSFNYGYTF.

CDR3 coding DNA: TGTGCCAGCAGCGGGGAACAGGGCTTATATAATTCACCCCTCCACTTT. Amino acids: CASSGEQGLYNSPLHF. The chain has TRBV5-6 and TRBJ1-6, with D possibly being TRBD1 (6 bases). Germline V gives CDR1 SGHDT, CDR2 YYEEEE. V was pared by 4 bases and J by 4 bases, with 15 bases between. This CDR3 region has 16 residues.

V gene TRBV5-1 combines with J gene TRBJ2-3; 7 positions agree with TRBD1. With 4 bases clipped from V and 3 bases from J, the junction kept 11 bases outside the gene matches. CDR1 SGHRS and CDR2 YFSETQ come from the germline V gene. This CDR3 is built from 16 residues. This chain's CDR3 is CASSEQGRATTDTQYF. The CDR3 DNA reads as TGCGCCAGCAGCGAACAGGGGCGAGCCACGACAGATACGCAGTATTTT.

The V call is TRBV6-2 or TRBV6-3, the J call TRBJ1-1; 10 bases fit TRBD1. CDR1 MNHEY and CDR2 SVGEGT come from the germline V gene. The CDR3 covers 16 residues. The V gene end was trimmed by 5 bases and the J gene end by 1 base; junction bases not matched to a gene: 7. CDR3 amino acids: CASSQRQGAGNTEAFF. For the CDR3, the DNA is TGTGCCAGCAGTCAGAGACAGGGGGCTGGGAACACTGAAGCTTTCTTT.

This clone was observed a handful of times. The V and J genes are TRBV21-1 and TRBJ2-4; the DNA was not compared with TRBD1, the D call given in the table. TRBV21-1 constitutes a pseudogene. The CDR3 is 16 residues long. CDR3 protein: CASRGGRALAKNIQYF. CDR3 nucleotide sequence: TGTGCCAGCAGAGGGGGACGGGCGCTAGCCAAAAACATTCAGTACTTC.

In its sample, this clone was seen once. The germline gene is not matched at one end of the junction; a read error may be the cause. The rearrangement links TRBV5-1 to TRBJ1-1; 7 positions match TRBD1. Germline-derived CDR1 and CDR2 are SGHRS and YFSETQ. The CDR3 totals 16 residues. CDR3 loop: CASSLQLGQANTETFF. The DNA of the CDR3 is TGCGCCAGCAGCTTACAACTAGGACAGGCGAACACTGAAACTTTCTTT.

This clone was found many times. The chain combines TRBV3-1 (or the pseudogene TRBV3-2) with TRBJ1-1; D is undetermined. CDR3 size: 12 residues. The V end lost 5 bases, the J end lost 1 base, and 5 bases lay between the germline ends. Germline CDR1 LGHDT, CDR2 YNNKEL (reference sequence). The CDR3 DNA is TGTGCCAGCAGCTTCAGGAACACTGAAGCTTTCTTT. Translated, it gives CASSFRNTEAFF.

The table lists this clone with a count of one. The chain is built from TRBV18 and TRBJ1-2, with D perhaps TRBD1 (5 bases). V was trimmed by 2 bases and J by 0 bases, leaving 10 bases between them. The CDR3 covers 15 residues. CDR1 is KGHSH, CDR2 LQKENI, per germline. The CDR3 nucleotides are TGTGCCAGCTCACCATCGACAGAAACTAACTATGGCTACACCTTC. Its protein is CASSPSTETNYGYTF.

This clone was recorded a few times. The genes are TRBV9 and TRBJ1-5; 9 bases are a match to TRBD1. Trimming removed 3 bases from V and 4 bases from J; junction bases left unmatched: 2. The germline V gene has CDR1 SGDLS and CDR2 YYNGEE. This CDR3 comprises 14 residues. The DNA of the CDR3 is TGTGCCAGCAGCGGAGGGACAGGGAATCAGCCCCAGCATTTT. Its translation is CASSGGTGNQPQHF. The full variable domain, rest sourced from reference TRBV9 and TRBJ1-5, is DSGVTQTPKHLITATGQRVTLRCSPRSGDLSVYWYQQSLDQGLQFLIQYYNGEERAKGNILERFSAQQFPDLHSELNLSSLELGDSALYFCASSGGTGNQPQHFGDGTRLSIL.

The table lists this clone with a few counts. The chain links TRBV3-1 (or the pseudogene TRBV3-2) to TRBJ2-7; TRBD1 might be the D (6 bases). The CDR3 has 15 residues. Trimming took 5 bases from V and 0 from J, leaving 14 bases between them. CDR1 and CDR2 from the germline V gene are LGHDT and YNNKEL (reference sequence). Here the CDR3 DNA reads TGTGCCAGCAGCTACGGGACACAATTCTCCTACGAGCAGTACTTC. Protein sequence: CASSYGTQFSYEQYF.